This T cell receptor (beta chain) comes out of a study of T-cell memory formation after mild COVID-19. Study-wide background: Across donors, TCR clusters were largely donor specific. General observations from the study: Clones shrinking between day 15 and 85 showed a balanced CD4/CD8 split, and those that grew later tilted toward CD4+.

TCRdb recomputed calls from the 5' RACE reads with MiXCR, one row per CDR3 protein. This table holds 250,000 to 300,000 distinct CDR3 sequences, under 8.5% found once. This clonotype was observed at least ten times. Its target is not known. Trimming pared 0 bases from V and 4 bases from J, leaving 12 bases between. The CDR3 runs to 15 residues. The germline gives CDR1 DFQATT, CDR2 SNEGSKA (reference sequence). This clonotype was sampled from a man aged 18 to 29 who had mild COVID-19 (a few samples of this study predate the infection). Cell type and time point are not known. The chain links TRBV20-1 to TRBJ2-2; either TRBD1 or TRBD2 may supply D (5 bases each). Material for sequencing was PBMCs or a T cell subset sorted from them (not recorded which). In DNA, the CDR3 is TGCAGTGCTAGAGATCGGGGCACTGGCACCGGGGAGCTGTTTTTT. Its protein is CSARDRGTGTGELFF.